This T cell receptor (beta chain) was sequenced in a study of T cells in Graves' hyperthyroidism and ophthalmopathy. The CDR3 is made up of 14 amino acids. V dropped 6 bases and J dropped 6; count of bases not matched to a gene: 8. Germline V CDR1 and CDR2: SGHVS, FNYEAQ. Amplification of TCR beta CDR3 regions used RNA as the template. The study used the HTBI primer set for a first-round RT-PCR of the TCR CDR3. TCRdb fed the multiplex PCR reads into MiXCR, producing one record per CDR3 protein. The table shows roughly 580,000 distinct CDR3 sequences, with roughly 46% occurring only once. The chain carries TRBV7-6 and TRBJ2-7; 10 nucleotides line up with TRBD1. The sample was peripheral blood or thyroid tissue (not recorded which). This TCR was recovered from a woman between 18 and 30 years old with Graves' hyperthyroidism. The CDR3 is CASSQGQGLIEQYF. The CDR3 bases are TGTGCCAGCAGTCAGGGACAGGGGCTCATCGAGCAGTACTTC. Full variable domain (rest looked up from reference TRBV7-6 and TRBJ2-7): GAGVSQSPRYKVTKRGQDVALRCDPISGHVSLYWYRQALGQGPEFLTYFNYEAQQDKSGLPNDRFSAERPEGSISTLTIQRTEQRDSAMYRCASSQGQGLIEQYFGPGTRLTVT.